The clone carrying this TCR beta chain has more than one count but fewer than ten. This entry comes from a study of T cells in localized non-small cell lung cancer. Germline values: CDR1 SNHLY, CDR2 FYNNEI. CDR3 size: 13 residues. V dropped 3 bases and J dropped 8; count of bases not matched to a gene: 3. Only in-frame clones appear in the TCRdb table, and some are missing; sequencing was by immunoSEQ multiplex PCR. The sample contains roughly 70,000 clones, 80% to 90% of which appear only once. The starting material was peripheral blood, obtained before any cancer treatment. V is TRBV2 and J is TRBJ2-1; TRBD1 matches 8 bases. The clonotype originates from a male donor older than 55 with stage III squamous cell lung carcinoma. The CDR3 DNA reads as TGTGCCAGCAGTGACGGACAGGGCCATGAGCAGTTCTTC. Its translation is CASSDGQGHEQFF.